This T cell receptor (beta chain) was recorded in a study of cytomegalovirus exposure and HLA in healthy donors. Across the whole study: The 95 to 150 validation repertoires used the same platform as the roughly 670 first-cohort repertoires, a later analysis reported.

This CDR3 has 15 amino acids. CDR1 is SQVTM, CDR2 ANQGSEA, per germline. The V end lost 7 bases, the J end lost 7 bases, and 25 bases lay between the germline ends. The table came from immunoSEQ multiplex PCR; TCRdb's copy has only in-frame clones and leaves some out. Among 150,000 or so clones listed, about 89% were seen once. Sequencing was carried out using PBMCs. This chain connects TRBV29-1 to TRBJ1-2; D is undetermined. The clonotype was recovered from a woman between 18 and 30 years old in good health and CMV-seropositive. CDR3 sequence: CSARSRQEGFGGYTF. DNA of the CDR3: TGCAGCGCCCGATCAAGGCAGGAAGGATTCGGTGGCTACACCTTC.